These 32 T cell receptor beta chains originate from one sample sequenced in a study of T cell changes during pregnancy in multiple sclerosis. Clones were read by immunoSEQ multiplex PCR, and TCRdb kept only the in-frame ones, dropping some. The sample yields about 86,000 clones, more than 85% seen once. Sequencing used peripheral blood, obtained in the first trimester of pregnancy. All receptors derive from a female donor in good health, enrolled as a control in a pregnancy study.

The chain recombines TRBV5-5 with TRBJ1-1; 10 nucleotides match TRBD1. The CDR3 covers 16 residues. The J segment lost 5 bases and the V segment lost 6 bases, leaving 13 bases of the junction unmatched. CDR1 SGHKS and CDR2 YYEKEE come from the germline V gene (reference sequence). CDR3 in DNA: TGTGCCAGCATAGCCCGAGGGACAGGGGTAATGACTGAAGCTTTCTTT. Its protein product is CASIARGTGVMTEAFF.

This chain uses TRBV5-1 with TRBJ1-4, with D possibly TRBD1 on 6 matching bases. This CDR3 contains 14 residues. Deletions cut 2 bases from V and 6 bases from J, with 11 bases between. The V gene's germline CDR1 is SGHRS and CDR2 YFSETQ. CDR3 DNA: TGCGCCAGCAGCTTTGAATACAGGGATGAAAAACTGTTTTTT. Amino acid sequence: CASSFEYRDEKLFF.

The chain combines TRBV7-9 with TRBJ2-7; tentatively, D is TRBD1 (6 bases). Trimming removed 3 bases at V and 6 bases at J, with 24 bases between. Per the germline V gene, CDR1 is SEHNR and CDR2 is FQNEAQ (reference sequence). This CDR3 comprises 17 residues. For the CDR3, the DNA is TGTGCCAGCAGCTTGGCGGACAGCCGTGGTAAGGGTTCCGAGCAGTACTTC. Residues: CASSLADSRGKGSEQYF.

The chain is built from TRBV7-2 and TRBJ2-3; 10 positions match TRBD2. The trim removed 1 base at V and 3 bases at J, leaving 10 bases unmatched. CDR3 length: 18 residues. Germline-derived CDR1 and CDR2 are SGHTA and FQGNSA. CDR3: CASSLVSSGGGSTDTQYF. CDR3 DNA sequence: TGTGCCAGCAGCTTAGTTTCTAGCGGGGGTGGATCGACAGATACGCAGTATTTT.

This CDR3 is CATSMPGLPDEQYF. In DNA, the CDR3 is TGTGCCACCAGCATGCCGGGACTACCAGACGAGCAGTACTTC. This chain connects TRBV15 to TRBJ2-7; 7 bases line up with TRBD2. The germline CDR1 and CDR2 sequences are LNHNV and YYDKDF (reference sequence). The CDR3 consists of 14 residues. After removal of 4 bases from V and 5 bases from J, the junction contained 8 bases not matched to a gene.

The CDR3 nucleotides read TGTGCCAGCAGCTTCGGGACAGGGAGGTTGAATGAGCAGTTCTTC. This translates into CASSFGTGRLNEQFF. The chain carries TRBV7-2 and TRBJ2-1; 9 positions match TRBD1. V shed 3 bases, J shed 7 bases, and the junction held 7 bases outside the gene matches. The CDR3 contains 15 residues. Germline-derived CDR1 and CDR2 are SGHTA and FQGNSA.

The chain uses TRBV11-2 and TRBJ2-3; TRBD1 is a possible D gene (6 bases). Germline CDR1 SGHAT, CDR2 FQNNGV. Trimming cost V 5 bases and J 5 bases, with 8 bases left between them. The CDR3 runs to 12 residues. This CDR3 reads CASSPDRDTQYF. CDR3 in DNA: TGTGCCAGCAGCCCGGACAGAGATACGCAGTATTTT.

V usage is TRBV7-3 and J usage is TRBJ1-2; 8 bases line up with TRBD1. Germline values: CDR1 SGHTA, CDR2 FQGTGA. This CDR3 spans 13 amino acids. The V and J ends lost 0 bases and 13 bases, in that order; junction bases with no gene match: 7. The CDR3 nucleotides read TGTGCCAGCAGCTTAACGGGTCAGGGGGCGCCCACCTTC. Amino acid sequence: CASSLTGQGAPTF.

This chain links TRBV7-2 with TRBJ1-1; possible D gene TRBD1, 5 bases. V lost 5 bases and J lost 3, with 19 bases in between. There are 16 residues in the CDR3. Germline CDR1 and CDR2: SGHTA and FQGNSA. The CDR3 protein is CASSLRGTGADTEAFF. The CDR3 DNA sequence: TGTGCCAGCAGCCTCCGTGGTACTGGGGCGGACACTGAAGCTTTCTTT.

This clone was seen a single time. This chain joins TRBV7-9 and TRBJ1-1; 8 bases are shared with TRBD1. Germline CDR1 reads SEHNR; CDR2 reads FQNEAQ (reference sequence). V lost 5 bases to trimming and J lost 0 bases; unmatched junction nucleotides: 5. CDR3 length: 15 amino acids. The CDR3 sequence is CASSRTGNMNTEAFF. DNA of the CDR3: TGTGCCAGCAGCCGGACAGGGAACATGAACACTGAAGCTTTCTTT.

This chain connects TRBV2 to TRBJ1-5; 9 bases fit TRBD1. Germline trimming cut 6 bases from V and 0 bases from J; bases unmatched to any gene: 3. The CDR3 loop spans 15 amino acids. Germline CDR1 is SNHLY and CDR2 is FYNNEI. CDR3 region: CASRGTGYSNQPQHF. CDR3 nucleotide sequence: TGTGCCAGCAGGGGGACAGGGTATAGCAATCAGCCCCAGCATTTT.

This chain uses TRBV7-8 with TRBJ2-7; D is unclear. The germline V gene has CDR1 SGHVS and CDR2 FQNEAQ. V was trimmed by 5 bases and J by 5 bases, leaving 7 bases between them. The CDR3 length is 11 residues. CDR3 DNA sequence: TGTGCCAGCAGCCTTAGAAACGAGCAGTACTTC. Amino acid sequence: CASSLRNEQYF.

The DNA for the CDR3 is TGCGCCAGCAGCTTGATGTCCTACACCGGGGAGCTGTTTTTT. It yields the protein CASSLMSYTGELFF. The J gene is TRBJ2-2, the V gene TRBV5-1; D call uncertain. Looked up from germline, CDR1 is SGHRS and CDR2 is YFSETQ. CDR3 length: 14 residues. V was clipped by 1 base and J by 3 bases, with 7 bases between them.

The chain combines TRBV5-6 with TRBJ2-7, with 8 bases aligning to TRBD2. Germline V CDR1 and CDR2: SGHDT, YYEEEE. The CDR3 totals 15 residues. V dropped 1 base and J dropped 7; count of bases not matched to a gene: 10. The CDR3 loop is CASSLMTGGPLEQYF. CDR3 nucleotides: TGTGCCAGCAGCTTGATGACGGGGGGGCCGCTGGAGCAGTACTTC.

V is TRBV5-1 and J is TRBJ1-1, with D maybe TRBD1 (6 bases). V dropped 4 bases and J dropped 1 base, with 14 bases sitting between them. Germline V gene lookup returns CDR1 SGHRS and CDR2 YFSETQ. This CDR3 region has 15 residues. CDR3 amino acids: CASSHPTGGNTEAFF. CDR3 in DNA: TGCGCCAGCAGCCACCCGACAGGAGGGAACACTGAAGCTTTCTTT.

V gene TRBV5-6 combines with J gene TRBJ1-1, with TRBD1 matching 8 bases. V dropped 3 bases and J dropped 4; count of bases not matched to a gene: 5. Germline CDR1 SGHDT, CDR2 YYEEEE. The CDR3 spans 14 residues. As DNA, the CDR3 is TGTGCCAGCAGCTCTACAGGGGGGAGCACTGAAGCTTTCTTT. Amino acid sequence: CASSSTGGSTEAFF.

The chain recombines TRBV7-9 with TRBJ2-5, with TRBD2 matching over 7 bases. Germline loops: CDR1 SEHNR, CDR2 FQNEAQ (reference sequence). CDR3 size: 14 residues. After removal of 4 bases from V and 1 base from J, the junction contained 3 bases not matched to a gene. The CDR3 DNA is TGTGCCAGCAGCTCTGGACTAGTCCAAGAGACCCAGTACTTC. It encodes CASSSGLVQETQYF.

The chain joins TRBV19 to TRBJ2-4; tentatively, D is TRBD1 (6 bases). The CDR3 is 14 residues long. Trimming took off 4 bases at V and 6 bases at J, with 13 bases between the two ends. Germline assignment: CDR1 LNHDA and CDR2 SQIVND (reference sequence). CDR3 amino acids: CASSKEQTGNIQYF. For the CDR3, the DNA is TGTGCCAGTAGTAAAGAACAGACAGGAAACATTCAGTACTTC.

The J gene is TRBJ2-5, the V gene TRBV12-5; 8 nucleotides line up with TRBD1. Germline assignment: CDR1 LGHNT and CDR2 FRNRAP. The CDR3 sequence is 13 residues long. V lost 6 bases to trimming and J lost 5 bases; unmatched junction nucleotides: 5. The CDR3 DNA is TGTGCTAGTGGACCCGGGACAGGCGAGACCCAGTACTTC. Its protein product is CASGPGTGETQYF.

The rearrangement links TRBV5-5 to TRBJ1-4, with 10 bases fitting TRBD1. Germline lookup yields CDR1 SGHKS and CDR2 YYEKEE (reference sequence). The CDR3 totals 15 residues. Germline trimming cut 0 bases from V and 9 bases from J; bases unmatched to any gene: 5. As DNA, the CDR3 is TGTGCCAGCAGCTTGGTAGGGGACAGGGGCAAAAAACTGTTTTTT. It translates to CASSLVGDRGKKLFF.

The chain links TRBV9 to TRBJ2-1; 9 nucleotides agree with TRBD2. Germline V gene lookup returns CDR1 SGDLS and CDR2 YYNGEE. This CDR3 has 15 residues. Losses at the gene ends were 4 bases for V and 3 bases for J; bases not matched to a gene: 5. DNA for the CDR3: TGTGCCAGCAGCCCTAGCGGGGTCGGCTACAATGAGCAGTTCTTC. It codes for CASSPSGVGYNEQFF.

This chain connects TRBV28 to TRBJ1-4; tentative D call: TRBD1 (6 bases). V was clipped by 4 bases and J by 8 bases, with 14 bases between them. The CDR3 is made up of 14 amino acids. Germline lookup yields CDR1 MDHEN and CDR2 SYDVKM. For the CDR3, the DNA is TGTGCCAGCAGTTCCTTACAGGGCAGCGAAAAACTGTTTTTT. It translates to CASSSLQGSEKLFF.

The rearrangement joins TRBV4-2 to TRBJ1-2; weak D call: TRBD1 (6 bases). The CDR3 covers 16 residues. Germline-derived CDR1 and CDR2 are LGHNA and YNFKEQ. Trimming took 0 bases from V and 2 from J, leaving 13 bases between them. The CDR3 DNA is TGTGCCAGCAGCCAAGATCCCAGGGGAGAAAACTATGGCTACACCTTC. It codes for CASSQDPRGENYGYTF.

J is TRBJ1-2 and V is TRBV6-5; D is undetermined. This CDR3 is 16 amino acids long. Germline lookup yields CDR1 MNHEY and CDR2 SVGAGI. Deletions cut 1 base from V and 8 bases from J, with 20 bases between. CDR3 nucleotides: TGTGCCAGCAGTTACTTCAACCTTCGGGAAAATAGAGGCTACACCTTC. Its protein is CASSYFNLRENRGYTF.

J is TRBJ2-2 and V is TRBV7-2; D is undetermined. V gave up 6 bases and J gave up 0 bases, with 8 bases separating them. Germline V lookup: CDR1 SGHTA, CDR2 FQGNSA. CDR3 length equals 14 residues. The CDR3 here is CASRNTANTGELFF. Written as DNA, the CDR3 is TGTGCCAGCAGAAATACAGCGAACACCGGGGAGCTGTTTTTT.

V gene TRBV14 combines with J gene TRBJ2-1, with D unresolved. The CDR3 runs 14 residues. V lost 0 bases and J 6 bases, leaving 9 bases between the germline ends. CDR1 is SGHDN and CDR2 is FVKESK in the germline V gene. The CDR3, as DNA: TGTGCCAGCAGCCAAGATCTAACAGTCAATGAGCAGTTCTTC. It encodes CASSQDLTVNEQFF.

The rearrangement links TRBV29-1 to TRBJ2-1; 9 bases map to TRBD1. V shed 5 bases and J 6 bases; nucleotides not matched to a gene: 17. The CDR3 has 17 residues. The germline CDR1 and CDR2 sequences are SQVTM and ANQGSEA. The CDR3 bases are TGCAGCGTTTTAACAGGGCGTGGACAGGGGTCGGGCAATGAGCAGTTCTTC. Amino acid sequence: CSVLTGRGQGSGNEQFF.

The CDR3 sequence is CASSNLAGGRADTQYF. CDR3 DNA: TGCGCCAGCAGCAACTTAGCGGGGGGAAGGGCAGATACGCAGTATTTT. The chain recombines TRBV5-1 with TRBJ2-3; 10 bases are a match to TRBD2. The CDR3 sequence is 16 residues long. Trimming took 4 bases from V and 4 from J; bases not matched to a gene: 9. CDR1 is SGHRS, CDR2 YFSETQ, per germline.

The chain uses TRBV6-1 and TRBJ1-4; D unresolved. Between the trimmed V and J ends, which lost 8 bases and 8 bases, there was a span of 15 bases. The CDR3 is 13 residues long. From germline, CDR1 is MNHNS and CDR2 SASEGT. The CDR3 loop reads CASSRGTEEKLFF. For the CDR3, the DNA is TGTGCCAGCTCCCGGGGTACGGAGGAAAAACTGTTTTTT.

The V call is TRBV4-3, the J call TRBJ1-6; D is perhaps TRBD1 (6 bases). Germline V gene lookup returns CDR1 LGHNA and CDR2 YSLEER. This CDR3 is built from 19 residues. The germline V and J ends were trimmed by 1 base and 0 bases, with 16 bases remaining between them. The CDR3 nucleotides read TGCGCCAGCAGCCAAGCAGGGGCCGGGTTATTCTCCTATAATTCACCCCTCCACTTT. It specifies CASSQAGAGLFSYNSPLHF.

The chain combines TRBV30 with TRBJ2-7; D possibly corresponds to TRBD1 (5 bases). CDR1 and CDR2 (germline): GTSNPN, SVGIG (reference sequence). The V end lost 7 bases, the J end lost 4 bases, and 17 bases lay between the germline ends. This CDR3 is 13 amino acids long. The CDR3 DNA reads as TGTGCCTTCTACCTTTCTCAGGGATACGAGCAGTACTTC. It translates to CAFYLSQGYEQYF.

The chain has TRBV18 and TRBJ1-1; TRBD1 is a possible D gene (6 bases). The CDR3 is 14 residues long. The V end was cut by 10 bases, the J end by 0 bases, with 15 bases between. Germline CDR1 reads KGHSH; CDR2 reads LQKENI. CDR3 nucleotide sequence: TGTGCCACACGGGGGGCCTTCATGAACACTGAAGCTTTCTTT. This sequence encodes CATRGAFMNTEAFF.